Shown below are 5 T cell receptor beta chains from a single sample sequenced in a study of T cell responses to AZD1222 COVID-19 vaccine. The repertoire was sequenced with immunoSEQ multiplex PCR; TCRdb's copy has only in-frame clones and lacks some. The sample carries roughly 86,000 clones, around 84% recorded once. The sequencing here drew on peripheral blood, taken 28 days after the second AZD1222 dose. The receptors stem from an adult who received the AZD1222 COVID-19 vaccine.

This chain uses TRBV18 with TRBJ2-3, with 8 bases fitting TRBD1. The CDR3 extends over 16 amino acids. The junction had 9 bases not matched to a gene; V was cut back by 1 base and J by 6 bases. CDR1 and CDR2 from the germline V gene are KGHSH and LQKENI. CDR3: CASSPLAGGPEDTQYF. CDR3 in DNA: TGTGCCAGCTCACCACTGGCAGGGGGCCCCGAGGATACGCAGTATTTT.

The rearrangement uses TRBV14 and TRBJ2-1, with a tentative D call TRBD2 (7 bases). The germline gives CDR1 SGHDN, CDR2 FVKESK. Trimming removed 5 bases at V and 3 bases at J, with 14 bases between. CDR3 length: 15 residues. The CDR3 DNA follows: TGTGCCAGCAGCGAGGGGGGGCTATTCTACAATGAGCAGTTCTTC. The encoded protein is CASSEGGLFYNEQFF.

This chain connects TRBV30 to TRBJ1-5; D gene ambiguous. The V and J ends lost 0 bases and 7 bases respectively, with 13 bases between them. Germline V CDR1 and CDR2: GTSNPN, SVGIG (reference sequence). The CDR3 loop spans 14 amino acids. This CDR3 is CAWSVFGVRQPQHF. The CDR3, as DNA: TGTGCCTGGAGTGTATTCGGGGTTCGGCAGCCCCAGCATTTT. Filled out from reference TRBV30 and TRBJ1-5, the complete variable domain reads SQTIHQWPATLVQPVGSPLSLECTVEGTSNPNLYWYRQAAGRGLQLLFYSVGIGQISSEVPQNLSASRPQDRQFILSSKKLLLSDSGFYLCAWSVFGVRQPQHFGDGTRLSIL.

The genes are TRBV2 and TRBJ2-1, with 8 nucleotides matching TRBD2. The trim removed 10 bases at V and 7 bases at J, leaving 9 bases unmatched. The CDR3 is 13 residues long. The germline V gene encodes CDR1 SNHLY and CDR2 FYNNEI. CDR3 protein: CAKGPGGVNEQFF. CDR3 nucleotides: TGTGCCAAAGGACCGGGGGGGGTAAATGAGCAGTTCTTC.

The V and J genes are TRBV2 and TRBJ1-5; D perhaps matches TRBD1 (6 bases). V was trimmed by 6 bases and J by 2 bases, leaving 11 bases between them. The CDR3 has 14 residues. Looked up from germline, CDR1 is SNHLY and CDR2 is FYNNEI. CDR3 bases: TGTGCCAGCAGCGGAAGACAGGGCAATCAGCCCCAGCATTTT. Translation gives CASSGRQGNQPQHF.